This T cell receptor beta chain comes out of a study of cytomegalovirus exposure and HLA in healthy donors. General study points: In a later analysis, the majority of CMV-associated beta chains seemingly showed HLA restriction.

A remark on this clone: Its antigen is still unknown.

The CDR3 sequence is 16 residues long. Per the germline V gene, CDR1 is SGHVS and CDR2 is FNYEAQ. The V gene lost 2 bases and the J gene lost 2 bases, with 13 bases spanning the gap. PCR employed 60 Vbeta and 13 Jbeta primers. The data were produced by immunoSEQ multiplex PCR, yet TCRdb's version contains in-frame clones alone and is incomplete. The sample contains around 140,000 clones, more than 60% of which appear only once. The sample taken for sequencing was PBMCs. V is TRBV7-6 and J is TRBJ1-5; weak D call: TRBD1 (6 bases). The receptor was isolated from a woman aged 55-69 years in good health and CMV-seronegative. CDR3 sequence reads: CASSLLQGGGNQPQHF. The CDR3 DNA is TGTGCCAGCAGCTTACTACAGGGTGGGGGCAATCAGCCCCAGCATTTT.